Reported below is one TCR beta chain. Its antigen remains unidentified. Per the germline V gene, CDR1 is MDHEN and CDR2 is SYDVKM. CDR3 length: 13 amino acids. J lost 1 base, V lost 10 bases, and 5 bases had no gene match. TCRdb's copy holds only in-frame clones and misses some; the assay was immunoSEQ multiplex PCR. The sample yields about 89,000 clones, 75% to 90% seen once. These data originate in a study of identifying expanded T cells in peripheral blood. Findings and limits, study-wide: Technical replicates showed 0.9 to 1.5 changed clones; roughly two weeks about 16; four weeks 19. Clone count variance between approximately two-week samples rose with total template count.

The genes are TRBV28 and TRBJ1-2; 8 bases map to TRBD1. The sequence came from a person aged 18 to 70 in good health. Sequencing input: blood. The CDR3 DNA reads TGTGCCACCCGACAGGGGAATAACTATGGCTACACCTTC. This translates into CATRQGNNYGYTF.